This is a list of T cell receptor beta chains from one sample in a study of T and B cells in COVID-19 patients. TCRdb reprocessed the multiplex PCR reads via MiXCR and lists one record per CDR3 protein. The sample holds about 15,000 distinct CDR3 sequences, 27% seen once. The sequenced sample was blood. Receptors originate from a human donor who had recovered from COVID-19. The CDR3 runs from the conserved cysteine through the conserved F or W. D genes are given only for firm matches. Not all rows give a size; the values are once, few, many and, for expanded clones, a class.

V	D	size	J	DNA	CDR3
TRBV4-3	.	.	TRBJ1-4	TGCGCCAGCAGCCAAGAATCCACTAATGAAAAACTGTTTTTT	CASSQESTNEKLFF
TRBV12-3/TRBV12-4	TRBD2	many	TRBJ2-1	TGTGCCAGCAGTTTAAGGCGGGAGTCCGATGAGCAGTTCTTC	CASSLRRESDEQFF
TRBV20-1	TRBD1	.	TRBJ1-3	TGCAGTGCTGTACAGGGGTTAAAGAACACCATATATTTT	CSAVQGLKNTIYF
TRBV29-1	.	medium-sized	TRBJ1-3	TGCAGCGTTGCCCAGGGAGGAAACTCTGGAAACACCATATATTTT	CSVAQGGNSGNTIYF
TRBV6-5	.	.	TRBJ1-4	TGTGCCAGCAGTTATTCGGGGTGGCAAAATGAAAAACTGTTTTTT	CASSYSGWQNEKLFF
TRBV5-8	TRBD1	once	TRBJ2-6	TGTGCCAGTTCCAGGGGGCCAGGGGCCAACGTCCTGACTTTC	CASSRGPGANVLTF
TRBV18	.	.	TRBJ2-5	TGTGCCAGCTCAGGCTTTCAACAAGAGACCCAGTACTTC	CASSGFQQETQYF
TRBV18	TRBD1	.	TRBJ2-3	TGTGCCAGCTCACCAGGGACAGGGGTATATACGCAGTATTTT	CASSPGTGVYTQYF
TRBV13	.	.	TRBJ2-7	TGTGCCAGCAGCTTGGTTGGCGAGCAGTACTTC	CASSLVGEQYF
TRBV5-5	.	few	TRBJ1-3	TGTGCCAGCAGCTTGGATGGGCAGGGCCGAAACACCATATATTTT	CASSLDGQGRNTIYF
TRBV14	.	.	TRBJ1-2	TGTGCCAGCAGCCAACGAGGGACTGCCTACGGCTACACCTTC	CASSQRGTAYGYTF
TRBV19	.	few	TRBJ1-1	TGTGCCAGGTCAGACAAACACAACACTGAAGCTTTCTTT	CARSDKHNTEAFF
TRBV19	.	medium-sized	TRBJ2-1	TGTGCCACACGACTTAACGCGCGCTCCTACAATGAGCAGTTCTTC	CATRLNARSYNEQFF
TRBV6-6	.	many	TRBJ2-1	TGTGCCACCGCCGGGCCTGAGCAGTTCTTC	CATAGPEQFF
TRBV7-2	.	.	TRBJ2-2	TGTGCCAGCAGCTTAGCCGGGGCGAACACCGGGGAGCTGTTTTTT	CASSLAGANTGELFF
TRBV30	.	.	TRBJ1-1	TGTGCCTGGAAGACCCGCCCTGGAGCTTTCTTT	CAWKTRPGAFF
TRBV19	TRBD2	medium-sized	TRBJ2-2	TGTGCCAGTAGTAGAGGACTAGCGGGAGGGAACACCGGGGAGCTGTTTTTT	CASSRGLAGGNTGELFF
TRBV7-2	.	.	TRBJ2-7	TGTGCCAGCAGCTTGGGGGAAATGTACGAGCAGTACTTC	CASSLGEMYEQYF
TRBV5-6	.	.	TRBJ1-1	TGTGCCAGCAGCTTGGTGGGTGACAGATTGAACACTGAAGCTTTCTTT	CASSLVGDRLNTEAFF
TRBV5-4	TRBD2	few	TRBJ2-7	TGTGCCAGCAGCTTGGATGGCGGGAGGGCCTCCTACGAGCAGTACTTC	CASSLDGGRASYEQYF
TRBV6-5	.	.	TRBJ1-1	TGTGCCAGCAGTTCCCGAAGTTTAGCTGGGACTGAAGCTTTCTTT	CASSSRSLAGTEAFF
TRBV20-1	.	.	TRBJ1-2	TGCAGTGCTAGAGAAACCTTGGAGTATGGCTACACCTTC	CSARETLEYGYTF
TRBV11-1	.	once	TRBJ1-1	TGTGCCAGCAGCTTAATTGGAGAGAACACTGAAGCTTTCTTT	CASSLIGENTEAFF
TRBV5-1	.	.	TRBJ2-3	TGCGCCAGCAGCTTAGAACAGGGTTTGAAGACAGATACGCAGTATTTT	CASSLEQGLKTDTQYF